The rows below give T cell receptor beta chains drawn from one sample of a study of T cell responses to AZD1222 COVID-19 vaccine. Clones were read by immunoSEQ multiplex PCR, and TCRdb kept only the in-frame ones, dropping some. The table lists fewer than 85,000 clones, under 90% of them singletons. This sample comprised peripheral blood, obtained 28 days after the second AZD1222 dose. These TCRs come from an adult who received the AZD1222 COVID-19 vaccine. The CDR3 runs from the conserved cysteine through the conserved F or W. The D gene is left open where the match is weak. Clone sizes are given selectively: once, few, many, or a class where the clone is expanded.

clone_size: .; v_call: TRBV15; d_call: .; j_call: TRBJ1-2; cdr3_aa: CATSMGRNYGYTF; cdr3_nt: TGTGCCACCAGCATGGGGAGGAACTATGGCTACACCTTC
clone_size: .; v_call: TRBV4-2; d_call: TRBD2; j_call: TRBJ2-5; cdr3_aa: CASSQDPPTSGRGTQYF; cdr3_nt: TGTGCCAGCAGCCAAGATCCCCCGACTAGCGGGAGGGGGACCCAGTACTTC
clone_size: .; v_call: TRBV3-1/TRBV3-2; d_call: TRBD1; j_call: TRBJ2-7; cdr3_aa: CASSQGRGPAYEQYF; cdr3_nt: TGTGCCAGCAGCCAAGGCAGGGGGCCTGCCTACGAGCAGTACTTC
clone_size: .; v_call: TRBV24-1; d_call: .; j_call: TRBJ2-1; cdr3_aa: CATSDSHRNEQFF; cdr3_nt: TGTGCCACCAGTGATTCCCACAGGAATGAGCAGTTCTTC
clone_size: .; v_call: TRBV7-9; d_call: .; j_call: TRBJ1-2; cdr3_aa: CASSLGVGYGYTF; cdr3_nt: TGTGCCAGCAGCTTGGGGGTAGGCTATGGCTACACCTTC
clone_size: .; v_call: TRBV11-2; d_call: .; j_call: TRBJ1-5; cdr3_aa: CASSLVGGSSNQPQHF; cdr3_nt: TGTGCCAGCAGCTTAGTTGGGGGCAGTAGCAATCAGCCCCAGCATTTT
clone_size: .; v_call: TRBV30; d_call: TRBD1; j_call: TRBJ1-5; cdr3_aa: CAWSRTGVNQPQHF; cdr3_nt: TGTGCCTGGAGCAGGACAGGCGTCAATCAGCCCCAGCATTTT
clone_size: .; v_call: TRBV28; d_call: .; j_call: TRBJ1-5; cdr3_aa: CASKIPGGNQPQHF; cdr3_nt: TGTGCCAGCAAGATCCCTGGGGGCAATCAGCCCCAGCATTTT
clone_size: once; v_call: TRBV7-2; d_call: TRBD1; j_call: TRBJ1-5; cdr3_aa: CASSPGQGNQPQHF; cdr3_nt: TGTGCCAGCAGCCCGGGACAGGGAAATCAGCCCCAGCATTTT
clone_size: .; v_call: TRBV2; d_call: .; j_call: TRBJ1-2; cdr3_aa: CASSAGPNYGYTF; cdr3_nt: TGTGCCAGCAGTGCGGGGCCTAACTATGGCTACACCTTC
clone_size: .; v_call: TRBV27; d_call: TRBD1; j_call: TRBJ2-7; cdr3_aa: CASSTMTGGGPEQYF; cdr3_nt: TGTGCCAGCAGTACCATGACAGGGGGAGGCCCCGAGCAGTACTTC
clone_size: few; v_call: TRBV12-3/TRBV12-4; d_call: .; j_call: TRBJ1-1; cdr3_aa: CASEEGNTEAFF; cdr3_nt: TGTGCCAGCGAGGAGGGGAACACTGAAGCTTTCTTT
clone_size: few; v_call: TRBV6-5; d_call: .; j_call: TRBJ1-2; cdr3_aa: CASSRGLLAGGYTF; cdr3_nt: TGTGCCAGCAGCCGGGGGCTCTTAGCAGGAGGCTACACCTTC
clone_size: few; v_call: TRBV15; d_call: TRBD1; j_call: TRBJ1-4; cdr3_aa: CATSRDLATGDEKLFF; cdr3_nt: TGTGCCACCAGCAGAGATCTTGCGACAGGGGATGAAAAACTGTTTTTT
clone_size: .; v_call: TRBV9; d_call: .; j_call: TRBJ1-2; cdr3_aa: CASSEPLGEANYGYTF; cdr3_nt: TGTGCCAGCAGCGAGCCCCTGGGGGAAGCTAACTATGGCTACACCTTC
clone_size: .; v_call: TRBV28; d_call: TRBD1; j_call: TRBJ2-7; cdr3_aa: CASGQGPYEQYF; cdr3_nt: TGTGCCTCGGGACAGGGGCCCTACGAGCAGTACTTC
clone_size: few; v_call: TRBV29-1; d_call: .; j_call: TRBJ1-2; cdr3_aa: CSFRGRVSYTF; cdr3_nt: TGCAGTTTCAGGGGACGCGTGAGCTACACCTTC
clone_size: .; v_call: TRBV30; d_call: TRBD2; j_call: TRBJ2-5; cdr3_aa: CAWSRLAGSQETQYF; cdr3_nt: TGTGCCTGGAGCCGGTTAGCGGGATCCCAAGAGACCCAGTACTTC
clone_size: .; v_call: TRBV11-3; d_call: TRBD2; j_call: TRBJ2-5; cdr3_aa: CASSPRTSGRIGETQYF; cdr3_nt: TGTGCCAGCAGCCCCCGGACTAGCGGGAGGATTGGAGAGACCCAGTACTTC
clone_size: .; v_call: TRBV18; d_call: TRBD2; j_call: TRBJ2-1; cdr3_aa: CASSPGTSLIHNEQFF; cdr3_nt: TGTGCCAGCTCACCCGGGACTAGCCTTATCCACAATGAGCAGTTCTTC
clone_size: .; v_call: TRBV10-3; d_call: .; j_call: TRBJ1-4; cdr3_aa: CAIMRGVGEKLFF; cdr3_nt: TGTGCCATCATGAGGGGTGTGGGAGAAAAACTGTTTTTT
clone_size: few; v_call: TRBV11-2; d_call: .; j_call: TRBJ1-1; cdr3_aa: CASSNLMNTEAFF; cdr3_nt: TGTGCCAGCAGTAATTTAATGAACACTGAAGCTTTCTTT
clone_size: .; v_call: TRBV5-6; d_call: .; j_call: TRBJ1-1; cdr3_aa: CASSRGRLSSTEAFF; cdr3_nt: TGTGCCAGCAGCCGCGGGAGACTGTCGAGCACTGAAGCTTTCTTT
clone_size: .; v_call: TRBV21-1; d_call: .; j_call: TRBJ2-7; cdr3_aa: CASSVTNRVPYEQYF; cdr3_nt: TGTGCCAGCAGCGTAACCAATCGCGTCCCCTACGAGCAGTACTTC
clone_size: .; v_call: TRBV5-8; d_call: .; j_call: TRBJ2-5; cdr3_aa: CASSRGSETQYF; cdr3_nt: TGTGCCAGCAGCCGAGGGTCAGAGACCCAGTACTTC
clone_size: .; v_call: TRBV7-2; d_call: .; j_call: TRBJ2-1; cdr3_aa: CASSPGGISQFF; cdr3_nt: TGTGCCAGCAGCCCGGGTGGGATCTCACAGTTCTTC
clone_size: .; v_call: TRBV6-4; d_call: TRBD2; j_call: TRBJ2-1; cdr3_aa: CASSGTSGSNNEQFF; cdr3_nt: TGTGCCAGCAGCGGGACTAGCGGGAGCAACAATGAGCAGTTCTTC
clone_size: .; v_call: TRBV11-2; d_call: .; j_call: TRBJ2-3; cdr3_aa: CASSLDWGHTDTQYF; cdr3_nt: TGTGCCAGCAGCTTAGATTGGGGACACACAGATACGCAGTATTTT
clone_size: .; v_call: TRBV3-1/TRBV3-2; d_call: TRBD2; j_call: TRBJ2-5; cdr3_aa: CASSQAGGGETQYF; cdr3_nt: TGTGCCAGCAGCCAAGCGGGAGGGGGAGAGACCCAGTACTTC
clone_size: .; v_call: TRBV27; d_call: TRBD1; j_call: TRBJ1-6; cdr3_aa: CASSTTGTGVISYNSPLHF; cdr3_nt: TGTGCCAGCAGTACCACCGGGACAGGGGTTATTTCCTATAATTCACCCCTCCACTTT
clone_size: few; v_call: TRBV28; d_call: .; j_call: TRBJ2-1; cdr3_aa: CASSLPTAGSDEQFF; cdr3_nt: TGTGCCAGCAGTCTACCAACCGCAGGGTCCGATGAGCAGTTCTTC
clone_size: .; v_call: TRBV6-2/TRBV6-3; d_call: .; j_call: TRBJ2-7; cdr3_aa: CASSRTTGPTPYEQYF; cdr3_nt: TGTGCCAGCAGTCGGACCACAGGTCCCACTCCCTACGAGCAGTACTTC
clone_size: .; v_call: TRBV30; d_call: TRBD1; j_call: TRBJ1-6; cdr3_aa: CAWRGQGESNSPLHF; cdr3_nt: TGTGCCTGGAGAGGACAGGGGGAATCTAATTCACCCCTCCACTTT
clone_size: few; v_call: TRBV3-1/TRBV3-2; d_call: .; j_call: TRBJ2-7; cdr3_aa: CASSPREWMAYEQYF; cdr3_nt: TGTGCCAGCAGCCCCAGGGAGTGGATGGCCTACGAGCAGTACTTC
clone_size: .; v_call: TRBV4-1; d_call: .; j_call: TRBJ2-3; cdr3_aa: CASSQDTSTQYF; cdr3_nt: TGCGCCAGCAGCCAAGACACTAGCACGCAGTATTTT
clone_size: .; v_call: TRBV10-3; d_call: TRBD1; j_call: TRBJ1-1; cdr3_aa: CAIRTGGHTEAFF; cdr3_nt: TGTGCCATCAGGACAGGGGGGCACACTGAAGCTTTCTTT
clone_size: .; v_call: TRBV6-5; d_call: TRBD2; j_call: TRBJ2-7; cdr3_aa: CASNPAGVYEQYF; cdr3_nt: TGTGCCAGCAACCCAGCGGGAGTCTACGAGCAGTACTTC
clone_size: .; v_call: TRBV19; d_call: .; j_call: TRBJ2-4; cdr3_aa: CASSRAVSSPTTKNIQYF; cdr3_nt: TGTGCCAGTTCCAGAGCGGTTTCAAGTCCCACAACCAAAAACATTCAGTACTTC
clone_size: .; v_call: TRBV7-9; d_call: TRBD1; j_call: TRBJ1-1; cdr3_aa: CASSLTGGQVAFF; cdr3_nt: TGTGCCAGCAGCTTAACAGGGGGGCAGGTGGCTTTCTTT
clone_size: .; v_call: TRBV7-9; d_call: .; j_call: TRBJ1-6; cdr3_aa: CASSLNTGGISYNSPLHF; cdr3_nt: TGTGCCAGCAGCTTAAACACAGGCGGGATCTCCTATAATTCACCCCTCCACTTT
clone_size: .; v_call: TRBV27; d_call: TRBD1; j_call: TRBJ1-6; cdr3_aa: CASSLTGGDSPLHF; cdr3_nt: TGTGCCAGCAGTCTGACAGGGGGGGATTCACCCCTCCACTTT
clone_size: .; v_call: TRBV19; d_call: TRBD1; j_call: TRBJ2-7; cdr3_aa: CASSTDRTGEIKQYF; cdr3_nt: TGTGCCAGTAGTACCGATCGGACAGGGGAAATCAAGCAGTACTTC
clone_size: .; v_call: TRBV4-1; d_call: .; j_call: TRBJ2-1; cdr3_aa: CASSRNEQFF; cdr3_nt: TGCGCCAGCAGCCGAAATGAGCAGTTCTTC
clone_size: .; v_call: TRBV6-2/TRBV6-3; d_call: .; j_call: TRBJ2-7; cdr3_aa: CASSYPRFEQYF; cdr3_nt: TGTGCCAGCAGTTACCCCCGTTTTGAGCAGTACTTC
clone_size: .; v_call: TRBV28; d_call: .; j_call: TRBJ1-5; cdr3_aa: CASSLLYQPQHF; cdr3_nt: TGTGCCAGCAGTTTATTGTACCAGCCCCAGCATTTT
clone_size: few; v_call: TRBV7-9; d_call: .; j_call: TRBJ1-4; cdr3_aa: CASSLAGDNEKLFF; cdr3_nt: TGTGCCAGCAGCTTGGCGGGGGACAATGAAAAACTGTTTTTT
clone_size: .; v_call: TRBV5-1; d_call: .; j_call: TRBJ2-1; cdr3_aa: CASSLVISSSYNEQFF; cdr3_nt: TGCGCCAGCAGCTTGGTGATCTCAAGCTCCTACAATGAGCAGTTCTTC
clone_size: .; v_call: TRBV30; d_call: .; j_call: TRBJ1-5; cdr3_aa: CAWSVLLIDSLHF; cdr3_nt: TGTGCCTGGAGTGTACTTTTAATTGACTCCTTGCATTTT
clone_size: .; v_call: TRBV30; d_call: TRBD2; j_call: TRBJ2-5; cdr3_aa: CAWSAAGGPQETQYF; cdr3_nt: TGTGCCTGGAGCGCCGCGGGAGGGCCCCAAGAGACCCAGTACTTC
clone_size: .; v_call: TRBV29-1; d_call: .; j_call: TRBJ2-3; cdr3_aa: CSVAIAGTDTQYF; cdr3_nt: TGCAGCGTTGCGATAGCGGGCACAGATACGCAGTATTTT
clone_size: .; v_call: TRBV7-2; d_call: .; j_call: TRBJ2-5; cdr3_aa: CATARDWEETQYF; cdr3_nt: TGTGCCACCGCACGGGACTGGGAAGAGACCCAGTACTTC
clone_size: .; v_call: TRBV6-2/TRBV6-3; d_call: .; j_call: TRBJ2-2; cdr3_aa: CASSYTGSASNTGELFF; cdr3_nt: TGTGCCAGCAGTTATACGGGGAGCGCTTCGAACACCGGGGAGCTGTTTTTT
clone_size: once; v_call: TRBV19; d_call: .; j_call: TRBJ1-5; cdr3_aa: CASKAAGQPQHF; cdr3_nt: TGTGCCAGTAAAGCGGCCGGACAGCCCCAGCATTTT
clone_size: .; v_call: TRBV4-1; d_call: TRBD2; j_call: TRBJ2-1; cdr3_aa: CASSQEWSGNSYNEQFF; cdr3_nt: TGCGCCAGCAGCCAAGAGTGGAGCGGGAACTCCTACAATGAGCAGTTCTTC
clone_size: .; v_call: TRBV4-3; d_call: .; j_call: TRBJ1-1; cdr3_aa: CASSQQAGTTYEAFF; cdr3_nt: TGCGCCAGCAGCCAACAGGCCGGGACAACATATGAAGCTTTCTTT
clone_size: .; v_call: TRBV11-2; d_call: .; j_call: TRBJ1-6; cdr3_aa: CASSFSGNSPLHF; cdr3_nt: TGTGCCAGCAGCTTTTCTGGGAATTCACCCCTCCACTTT
clone_size: .; v_call: TRBV19; d_call: .; j_call: TRBJ2-7; cdr3_aa: CASSTTQNSYEQYF; cdr3_nt: TGTGCCAGTAGCACGACCCAAAATTCCTACGAGCAGTACTTC
clone_size: .; v_call: TRBV9; d_call: .; j_call: TRBJ2-7; cdr3_aa: CASSADRYSYEQYF; cdr3_nt: TGTGCCAGCAGCGCGGACAGATACTCCTACGAGCAGTACTTC
clone_size: once; v_call: TRBV7-2; d_call: TRBD2; j_call: TRBJ2-5; cdr3_aa: CASSLEYLAGGETQYF; cdr3_nt: TGTGCCAGCAGCTTAGAATACCTAGCGGGAGGGGAGACCCAGTACTTC
clone_size: .; v_call: TRBV5-4; d_call: .; j_call: TRBJ2-2; cdr3_aa: CASSLWLNTGELFF; cdr3_nt: TGTGCCAGCAGCTTGTGGCTGAACACCGGGGAGCTGTTTTTT